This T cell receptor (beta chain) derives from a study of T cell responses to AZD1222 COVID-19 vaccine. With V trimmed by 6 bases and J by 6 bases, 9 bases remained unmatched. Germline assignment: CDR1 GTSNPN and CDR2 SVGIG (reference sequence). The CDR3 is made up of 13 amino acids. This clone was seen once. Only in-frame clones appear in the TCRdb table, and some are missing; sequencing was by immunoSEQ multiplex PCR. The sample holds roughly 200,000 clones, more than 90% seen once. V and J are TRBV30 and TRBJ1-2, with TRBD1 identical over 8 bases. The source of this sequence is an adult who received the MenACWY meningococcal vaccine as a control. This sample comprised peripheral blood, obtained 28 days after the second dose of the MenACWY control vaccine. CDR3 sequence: CACHWTGTDGYTF. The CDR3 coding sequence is TGTGCCTGCCATTGGACAGGGACGGATGGCTACACCTTC.